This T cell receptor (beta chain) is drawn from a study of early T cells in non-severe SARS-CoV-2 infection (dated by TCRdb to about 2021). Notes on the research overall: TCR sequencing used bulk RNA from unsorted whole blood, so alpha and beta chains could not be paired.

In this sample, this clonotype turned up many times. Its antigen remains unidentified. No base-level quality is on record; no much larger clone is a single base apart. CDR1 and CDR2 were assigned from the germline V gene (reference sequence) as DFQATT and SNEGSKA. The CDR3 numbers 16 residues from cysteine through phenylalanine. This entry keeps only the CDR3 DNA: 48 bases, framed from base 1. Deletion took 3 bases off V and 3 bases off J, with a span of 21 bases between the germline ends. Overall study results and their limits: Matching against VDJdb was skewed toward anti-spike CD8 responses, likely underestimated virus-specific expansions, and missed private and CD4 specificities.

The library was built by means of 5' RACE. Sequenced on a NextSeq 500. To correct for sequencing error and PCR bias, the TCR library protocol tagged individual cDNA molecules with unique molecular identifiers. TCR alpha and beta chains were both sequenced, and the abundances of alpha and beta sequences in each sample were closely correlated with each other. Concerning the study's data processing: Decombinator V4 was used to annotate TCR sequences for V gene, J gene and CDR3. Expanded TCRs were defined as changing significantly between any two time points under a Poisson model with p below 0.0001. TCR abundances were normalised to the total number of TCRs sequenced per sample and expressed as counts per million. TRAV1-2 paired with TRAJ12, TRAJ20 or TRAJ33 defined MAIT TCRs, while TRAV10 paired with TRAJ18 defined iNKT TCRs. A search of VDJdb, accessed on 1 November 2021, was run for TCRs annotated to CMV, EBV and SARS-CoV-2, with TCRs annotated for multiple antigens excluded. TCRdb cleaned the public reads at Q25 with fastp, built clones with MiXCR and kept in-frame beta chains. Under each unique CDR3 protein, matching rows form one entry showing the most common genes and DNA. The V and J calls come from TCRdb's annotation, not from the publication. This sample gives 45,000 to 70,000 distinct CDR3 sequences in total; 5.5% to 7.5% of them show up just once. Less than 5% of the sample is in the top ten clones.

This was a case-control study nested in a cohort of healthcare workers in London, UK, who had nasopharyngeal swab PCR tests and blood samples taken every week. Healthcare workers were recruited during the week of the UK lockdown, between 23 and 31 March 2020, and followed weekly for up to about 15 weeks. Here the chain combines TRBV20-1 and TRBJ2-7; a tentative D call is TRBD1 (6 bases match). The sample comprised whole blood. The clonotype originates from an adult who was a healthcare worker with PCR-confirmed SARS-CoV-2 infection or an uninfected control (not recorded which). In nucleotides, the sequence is TGCAGTGCTAGCCCTTCAAAGCTGGCAGGGGTCTACGAGCAGTACTTC. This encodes CSASPSKLAGVYEQYF.